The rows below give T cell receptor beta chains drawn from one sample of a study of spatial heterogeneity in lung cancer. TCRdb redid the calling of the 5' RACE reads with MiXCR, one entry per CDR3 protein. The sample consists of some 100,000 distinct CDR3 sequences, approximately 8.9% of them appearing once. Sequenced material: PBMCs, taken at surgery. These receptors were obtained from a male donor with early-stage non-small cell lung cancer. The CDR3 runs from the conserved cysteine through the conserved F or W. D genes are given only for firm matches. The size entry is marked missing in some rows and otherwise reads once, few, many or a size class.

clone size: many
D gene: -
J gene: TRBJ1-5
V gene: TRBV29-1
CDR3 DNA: TGCAGCGTTGAAGAGGGCAGAGGAGGGCAGCCCCAGCATTTT
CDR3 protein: CSVEEGRGGQPQHF

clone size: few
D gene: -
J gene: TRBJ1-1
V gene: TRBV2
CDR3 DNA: TGTGCCAGCAGTGAGGGGCAGTTCATGAACACTGAAGCTTTCTTT
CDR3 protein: CASSEGQFMNTEAFF

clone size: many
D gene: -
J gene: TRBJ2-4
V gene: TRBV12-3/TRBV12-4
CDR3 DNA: TGTGCCAGCAGTAATTCGCCGCGGAACATTCAGTACTTC
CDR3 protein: CASSNSPRNIQYF

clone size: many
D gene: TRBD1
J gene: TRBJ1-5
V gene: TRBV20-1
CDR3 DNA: TGCAGTGCTAGGCAACCTTCCCCCCGGGACAGACAGGGAACTAGCAATCAGCCCCAGCATTTT
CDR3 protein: CSARQPSPRDRQGTSNQPQHF

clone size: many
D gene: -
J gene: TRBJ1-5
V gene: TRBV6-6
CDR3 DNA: TGTGCCAGCAGTTTGGTGAGGGGGGGCAATCAGCCCCAGCATTTT
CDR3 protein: CASSLVRGGNQPQHF

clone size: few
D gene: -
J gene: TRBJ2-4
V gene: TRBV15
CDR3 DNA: TGTGCCACCAGCAGAGATTTCGGCAGGGACAAAAACATTCAGTACTTC
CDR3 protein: CATSRDFGRDKNIQYF

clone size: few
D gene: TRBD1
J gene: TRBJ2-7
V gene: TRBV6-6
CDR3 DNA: TGTGCCAGCAGTTACGGGACAGGGAACTCCTACGAGCAGTACTTC
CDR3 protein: CASSYGTGNSYEQYF

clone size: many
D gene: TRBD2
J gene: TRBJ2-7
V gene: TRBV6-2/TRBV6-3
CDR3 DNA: TGTGCCATCGGGACTCGGCCTAGCGGGAGCTACGAGCAGTACTTC
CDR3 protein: CAIGTRPSGSYEQYF

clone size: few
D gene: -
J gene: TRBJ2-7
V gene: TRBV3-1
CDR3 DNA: TGTGCCAGCAGCCAACTGACAGGCCTTCCCTACGAGCAGTACTTC
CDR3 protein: CASSQLTGLPYEQYF

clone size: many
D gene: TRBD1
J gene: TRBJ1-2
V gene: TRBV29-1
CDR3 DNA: TGCAGCGTGACAGGGAACTATGGCTACACCTTC
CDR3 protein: CSVTGNYGYTF

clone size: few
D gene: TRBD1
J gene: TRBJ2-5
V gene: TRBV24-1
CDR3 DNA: TGTGCCACCTGGGACAGGGTGCTTCCCGAGACCCAGTACTTC
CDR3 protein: CATWDRVLPETQYF

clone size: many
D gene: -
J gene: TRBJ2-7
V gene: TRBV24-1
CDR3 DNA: TGTGCCACCAGTGCCTCGGGATACGAGCAGTACTTC
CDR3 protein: CATSASGYEQYF

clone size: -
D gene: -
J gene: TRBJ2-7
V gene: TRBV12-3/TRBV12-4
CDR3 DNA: TGTGCCAGCAGTTTCGGCGCATACGAGCAGTACTTC
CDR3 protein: CASSFGAYEQYF

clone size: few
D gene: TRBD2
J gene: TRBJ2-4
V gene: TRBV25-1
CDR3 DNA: TGTGCCAGCAGTGCTAGCGGGGGGGAAAACATTCAGTACTTC
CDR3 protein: CASSASGGENIQYF

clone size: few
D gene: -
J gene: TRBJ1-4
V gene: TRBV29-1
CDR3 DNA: TGCAGCGTGTTATCTGTCGGTGAAAAACTGTTTTTT
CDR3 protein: CSVLSVGEKLFF

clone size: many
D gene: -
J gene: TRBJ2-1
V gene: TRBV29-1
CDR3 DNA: TGCAGCGTGGGGAGTCCAAGTCCCTACAATGAGCAGTTCTTC
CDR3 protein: CSVGSPSPYNEQFF

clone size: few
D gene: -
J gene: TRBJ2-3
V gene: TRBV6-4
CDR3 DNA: TGTGCCAGCAGGGGGGATTCGGATACGCAGTATTTT
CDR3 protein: CASRGDSDTQYF

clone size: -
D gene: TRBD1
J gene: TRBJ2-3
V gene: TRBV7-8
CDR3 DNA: TGTGCCAGCCGCCTTAAGGACAGGTCCACAGATACGCAGTATTTT
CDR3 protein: CASRLKDRSTDTQYF

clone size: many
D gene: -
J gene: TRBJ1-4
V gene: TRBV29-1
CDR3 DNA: TGCAGCGGAGGACAGAGGCGGGAAAAACTGTTTTTT
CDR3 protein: CSGGQRREKLFF

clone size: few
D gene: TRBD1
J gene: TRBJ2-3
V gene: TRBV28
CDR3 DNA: TGTGCCAGCAGAGAACCAAGGGGGCCAGATACGCAGTATTTT
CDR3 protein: CASREPRGPDTQYF

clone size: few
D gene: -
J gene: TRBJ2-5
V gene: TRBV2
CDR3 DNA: TGTGCCAGCAGCCTAGGGACCAACCGAGAGACCCAGTACTTC
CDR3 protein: CASSLGTNRETQYF

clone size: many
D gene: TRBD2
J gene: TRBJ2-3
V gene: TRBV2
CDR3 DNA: TGTGCCAGCAGTGAATCTAGCGGGAGGGATGGTATCTATTTT
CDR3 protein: CASSESSGRDGIYF

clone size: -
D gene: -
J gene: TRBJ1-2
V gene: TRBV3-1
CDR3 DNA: TGTGCCAGCAGCCCAGGGACTGATGGCTACACCTTC
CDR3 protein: CASSPGTDGYTF

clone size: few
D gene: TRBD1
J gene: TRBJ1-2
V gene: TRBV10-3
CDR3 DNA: TGTGCCATCAGTGAGGGACAGGGGAACTATGGCTACACCTTC
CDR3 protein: CAISEGQGNYGYTF

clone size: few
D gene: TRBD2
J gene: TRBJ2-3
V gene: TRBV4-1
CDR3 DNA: TGCGCCAGCAGCCAACTACAGACTAGCGGGGGGGCAGATACGCAGTATTTT
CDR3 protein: CASSQLQTSGGADTQYF

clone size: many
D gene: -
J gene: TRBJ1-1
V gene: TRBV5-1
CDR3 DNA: TGCGCCAGCAGCTTGGCCCCGAACACTGAAGCTTTCTTT
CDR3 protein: CASSLAPNTEAFF